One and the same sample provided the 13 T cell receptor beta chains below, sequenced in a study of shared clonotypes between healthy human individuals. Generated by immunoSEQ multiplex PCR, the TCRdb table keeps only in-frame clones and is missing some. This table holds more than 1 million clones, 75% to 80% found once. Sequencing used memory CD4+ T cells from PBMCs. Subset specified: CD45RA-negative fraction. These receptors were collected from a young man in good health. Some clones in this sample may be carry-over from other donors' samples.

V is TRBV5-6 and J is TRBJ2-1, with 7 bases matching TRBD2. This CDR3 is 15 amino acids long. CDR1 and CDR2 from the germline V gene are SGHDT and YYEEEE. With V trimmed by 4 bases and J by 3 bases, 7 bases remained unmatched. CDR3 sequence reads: CASSRGTSDYNEQFF. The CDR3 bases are TGTGCCAGCAGCCGGGGAACTAGCGACTACAATGAGCAGTTCTTC.

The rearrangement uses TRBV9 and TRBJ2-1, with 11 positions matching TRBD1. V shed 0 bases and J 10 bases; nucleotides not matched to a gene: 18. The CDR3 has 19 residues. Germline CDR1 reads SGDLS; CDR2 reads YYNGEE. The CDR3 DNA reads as TGTGCCAGCAGCGTAGGTAGTGTTGTGGGGACAGGGGGTCTGGAGGAGCAGTTCTTC. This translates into CASSVGSVVGTGGLEEQFF.

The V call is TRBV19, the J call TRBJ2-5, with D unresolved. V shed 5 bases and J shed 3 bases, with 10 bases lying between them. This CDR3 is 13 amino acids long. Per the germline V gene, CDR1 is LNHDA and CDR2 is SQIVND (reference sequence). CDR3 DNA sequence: TGTGCCAGTAGTTCCCCGCTAAAAGAGACCCAGTACTTC. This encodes CASSSPLKETQYF. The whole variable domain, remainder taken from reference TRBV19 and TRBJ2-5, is DGGITQSPKYLFRKEGQNVTLSCEQNLNHDAMYWYRQDPGQGLRLIYYSQIVNDFQKGDIAEGYSVSREKKESFPLTVTSAQKNPTAFYLCASSSPLKETQYFGPGTRLLVL.

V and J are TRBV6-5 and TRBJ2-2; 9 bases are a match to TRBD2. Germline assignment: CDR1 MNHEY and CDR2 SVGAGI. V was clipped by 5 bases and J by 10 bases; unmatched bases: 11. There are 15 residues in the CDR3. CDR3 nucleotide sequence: TGTGCCAGCAGTGGAAACCTAGCGGGGTCCAAGGAGCTGTTTTTT. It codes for CASSGNLAGSKELFF.

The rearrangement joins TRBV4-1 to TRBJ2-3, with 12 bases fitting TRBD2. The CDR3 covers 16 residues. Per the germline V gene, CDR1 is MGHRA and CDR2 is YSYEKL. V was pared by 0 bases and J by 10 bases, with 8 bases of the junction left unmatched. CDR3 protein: CASSQEVASGRAAQYF. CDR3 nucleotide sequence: TGCGCCAGCAGCCAAGAGGTGGCTAGCGGGAGGGCCGCGCAGTATTTT.

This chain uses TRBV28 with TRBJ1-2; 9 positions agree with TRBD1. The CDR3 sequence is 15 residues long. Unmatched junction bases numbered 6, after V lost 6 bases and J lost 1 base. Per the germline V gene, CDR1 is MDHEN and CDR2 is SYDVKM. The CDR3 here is CASRPTGGNNYGYTF. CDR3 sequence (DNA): TGTGCCAGCAGACCAACAGGGGGCAATAACTATGGCTACACCTTC.

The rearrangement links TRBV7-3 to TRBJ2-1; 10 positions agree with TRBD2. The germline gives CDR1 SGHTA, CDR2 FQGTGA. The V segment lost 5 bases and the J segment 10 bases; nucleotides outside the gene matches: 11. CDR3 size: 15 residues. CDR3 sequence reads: CASSLGPAGGSEQFF. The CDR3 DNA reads TGTGCCAGCAGCCTCGGACCAGCGGGAGGGAGCGAGCAGTTCTTC.

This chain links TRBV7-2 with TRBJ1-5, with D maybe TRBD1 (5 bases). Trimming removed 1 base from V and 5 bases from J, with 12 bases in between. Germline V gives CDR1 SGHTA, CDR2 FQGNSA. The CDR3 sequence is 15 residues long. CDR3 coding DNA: TGTGCCAGCAGCTTAGATGGGGGTCCCGATCAGCCCCAGCATTTT. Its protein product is CASSLDGGPDQPQHF.

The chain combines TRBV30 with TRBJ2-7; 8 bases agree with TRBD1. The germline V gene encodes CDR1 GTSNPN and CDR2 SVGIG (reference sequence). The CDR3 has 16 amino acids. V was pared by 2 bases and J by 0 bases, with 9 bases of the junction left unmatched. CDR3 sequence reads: CAWSQKTGAISYEQYF. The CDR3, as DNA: TGTGCCTGGAGTCAGAAGACAGGGGCAATCTCCTACGAGCAGTACTTC.

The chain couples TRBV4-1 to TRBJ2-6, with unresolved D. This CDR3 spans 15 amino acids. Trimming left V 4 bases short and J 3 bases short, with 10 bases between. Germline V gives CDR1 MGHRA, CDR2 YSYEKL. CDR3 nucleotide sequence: TGCGCCAGCAGCCGACTGGGCGTTGGGGCCAACGTCCTGACTTTC. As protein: CASSRLGVGANVLTF.

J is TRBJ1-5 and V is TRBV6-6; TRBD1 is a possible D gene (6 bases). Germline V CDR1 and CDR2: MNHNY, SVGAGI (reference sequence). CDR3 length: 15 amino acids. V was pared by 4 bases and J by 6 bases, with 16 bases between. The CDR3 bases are TGTGCCAGCAGTTTCGACAGGAAGGCGTTTCAGCCCCAGCATTTT. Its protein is CASSFDRKAFQPQHF.

CDR3 nucleotides: TGTGCCAGCAGCTCCTCGACTAGCGGAGATACGCAGTATTTT. This codes for CASSSSTSGDTQYF. J is TRBJ2-3 and V is TRBV7-7; the match to TRBD2 covers 9 bases. The ends lost 4 bases at V and 5 bases at J; junction bases unmatched: 4. Looked up from germline, CDR1 is SSHAT and CDR2 is FNYEAQ (reference sequence). The CDR3 length is 14 residues. Combining the CDR3 with reference TRBV7-7 and TRBJ2-3 gives the whole variable domain GAGVSQSPRYKVTKRGQDVTLRCDPISSHATLYWYQQALGQGPEFLTYFNYEAQPDKSGLPSDRFSAERPEGSISTLTIQRTEQRDSAMYRCASSSSTSGDTQYFGPGTRLTVL.

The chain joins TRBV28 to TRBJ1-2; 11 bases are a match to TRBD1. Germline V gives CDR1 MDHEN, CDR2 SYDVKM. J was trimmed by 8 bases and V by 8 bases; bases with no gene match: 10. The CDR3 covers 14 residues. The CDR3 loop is CASYRLGTGGGYTF. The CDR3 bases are TGTGCCAGCTACCGACTCGGGACAGGGGGAGGCTACACCTTC.